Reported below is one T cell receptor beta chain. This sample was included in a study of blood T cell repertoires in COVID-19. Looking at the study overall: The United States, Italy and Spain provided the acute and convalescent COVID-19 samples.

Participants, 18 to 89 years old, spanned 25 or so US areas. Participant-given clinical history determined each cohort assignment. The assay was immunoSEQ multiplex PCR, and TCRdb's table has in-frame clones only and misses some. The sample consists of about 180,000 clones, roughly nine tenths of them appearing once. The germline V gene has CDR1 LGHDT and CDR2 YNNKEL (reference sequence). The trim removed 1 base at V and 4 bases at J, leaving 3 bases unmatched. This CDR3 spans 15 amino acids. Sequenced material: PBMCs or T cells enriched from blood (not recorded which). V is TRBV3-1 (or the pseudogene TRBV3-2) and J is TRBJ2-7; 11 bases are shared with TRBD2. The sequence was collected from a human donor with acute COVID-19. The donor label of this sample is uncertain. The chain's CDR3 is CASSQGLAGSYEQYF. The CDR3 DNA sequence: TGTGCCAGCAGCCAAGGACTAGCGGGGAGTTACGAGCAGTACTTC.